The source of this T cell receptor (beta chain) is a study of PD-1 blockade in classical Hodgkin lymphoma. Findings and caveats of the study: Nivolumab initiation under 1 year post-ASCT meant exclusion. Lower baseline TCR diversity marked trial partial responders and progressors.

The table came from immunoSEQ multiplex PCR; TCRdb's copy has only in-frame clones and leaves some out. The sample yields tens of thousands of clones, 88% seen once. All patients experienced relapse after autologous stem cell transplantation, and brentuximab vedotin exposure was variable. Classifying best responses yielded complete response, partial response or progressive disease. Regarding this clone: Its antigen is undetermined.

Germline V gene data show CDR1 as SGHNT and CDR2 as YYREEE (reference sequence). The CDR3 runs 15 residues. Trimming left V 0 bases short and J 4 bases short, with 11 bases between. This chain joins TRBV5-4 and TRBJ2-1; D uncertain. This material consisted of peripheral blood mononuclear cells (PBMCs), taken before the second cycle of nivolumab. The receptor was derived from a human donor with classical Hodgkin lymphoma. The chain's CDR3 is CASSLGSSPYNEQFF. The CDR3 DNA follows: TGTGCCAGCAGCTTGGGGTCTTCGCCGTACAATGAGCAGTTCTTC.